Listed below are T cell receptor beta chains from one sample, sequenced in a study of blood T cell repertoires in COVID-19. Generated by immunoSEQ multiplex PCR, the TCRdb table keeps only in-frame clones and is missing some. The table records 400,000 or so clones, about 92% of them present only once. The source material was PBMCs or T cells enriched from blood (not recorded which). The receptors come from a man between 18 and 29 years old who had recovered from COVID-19. Each CDR3 is given with its conserved first and last residue. A D gene is named only where the DNA matches it firmly.

15 | TRBD1 | TRBV11-3 | CASSLHSDRDYGYTF
13 | NA | TRBV18 | CASSQDSNQPQHF
12 | TRBD1 | TRBV5-6 | CASSVDRHGYTF
14 | TRBD1 | TRBV2 | CASSPTGANYGYTF
13 | NA | TRBV7-9 | CASNFEGAGEAFF
12 | NA | TRBV30 | CAWTLRARGYTF
15 | NA | TRBV6-5 | CASRSRAVSPDTQYF
14 | TRBD2 | TRBV28 | CASSTSGRSDTQYF
14 | NA | TRBV6-5 | CASSYRTVNYGYTF
13 | NA | TRBV9 | CASSAQVDTEAFF
15 | NA | TRBV5-4 | CASSRMGGTNTEAFF
15 | NA | TRBV19 | CASRPGTPSYNEQFF
20 | TRBD2 | TRBV27 | CASILAPGTSGYEGSYEQYF
15 | TRBD2 | TRBV9 | CASSVGGSGSHEQFF
14 | NA | TRBV2 | CASSVRVMNTEAFF
10 | NA | TRBV19 | CASGRGGYTF
13 | NA | TRBV5-1 | CASSIQVEETQYF
14 | NA | TRBV7-8 | CASSYGTRDTEAFF
14 | TRBD1 | TRBV2 | CASSITGGGYGYTF
12 | NA | TRBV28 | CASSFSIQTQHF
14 | NA | TRBV19 | CASSIGGSGYEQYF
15 | TRBD2 | TRBV2 | CASSGGLAGYNEQFF